This T cell receptor (beta chain) was profiled in a study of blood T cell repertoires in COVID-19. Overall study: Samples came from the United States, Italy and Spain, spanning acute and convalescent COVID-19. T cells, B-cell-depleted T cells, or PBMCs provided the cDNA or gDNA that served as material.

Germline V gene lookup returns CDR1 KGHSH and CDR2 LQKENI. This CDR3 comprises 14 residues. Trimming took 5 bases from V and 2 from J, leaving 11 bases between them. Data came from immunoSEQ multiplex PCR; TCRdb stores just in-frame clones and leaves some out. The sample contains more than 85,000 clones, 60% to 80% of which appear only once. The source is a woman aged 80 or over with active or convalescent COVID-19. Sequencing used peripheral blood. The V and J genes are TRBV18 and TRBJ2-3; weak D call: TRBD2 (6 bases). CDR3 in amino acids: CASSMIADTDTQYF. CDR3 nucleotide sequence: TGTGCCAGCTCAATGATAGCGGACACAGATACGCAGTATTTT.